This entry lists 16 T cell receptor beta chains sequenced from one sample in a study of T cells in Graves' hyperthyroidism and ophthalmopathy. What was amplified from RNA transcripts were TCR beta CDR3 regions. TCR CDR3 underwent first-round RT-PCR with the HTBI primer set. TCRdb independently ran MiXCR on the multiplex PCR reads; one entry per CDR3 protein. The sample includes a few hundred thousand distinct CDR3 sequences, just over 45% of them seen just once. Sequenced: peripheral blood or thyroid tissue (not recorded which). The receptors were sampled from a woman younger than 30 with Graves' hyperthyroidism.

On this clonotype itself: The junction and the germline gene differ at one end; a read error may be behind it. This chain links TRBV6-1 with TRBJ1-6; no reliable D call. This CDR3 spans 15 amino acids. In germline, CDR1 is MNHNS, CDR2 SASEGT. CDR3 residues: CAISEATQENSPLHF. DNA for the CDR3: TGTGCCATCAGTGAAGCGACCCAAGAAAATTCACCCCTCCACTTT.

The rearrangement joins TRBV29-1 to TRBJ2-7, with D possibly being TRBD1 or TRBD2 (5 bases each). This CDR3 region has 13 residues. Trimming cost V 6 bases and J 2 bases, with 14 bases left between them. Per germline, CDR1 SQVTM and CDR2 ANQGSEA. The CDR3 DNA follows: TGCAGCGTGCCCCGGGACCGTCCCTACGAGCAGTACTTC. Protein: CSVPRDRPYEQYF.

The chain joins TRBV10-3 to TRBJ1-1; 10 bases map to TRBD1. CDR1 is ENHRY and CDR2 is SYGVKD in the germline V gene. With 3 bases clipped from V and 6 bases from J, the junction kept 10 bases outside the gene matches. The CDR3 consists of 16 residues. The CDR3 loop reads CAISDRTGGRGAEAFF. The CDR3 DNA sequence: TGTGCCATCAGTGACCGGACAGGGGGTAGAGGGGCTGAAGCTTTCTTT.

The sample holds many counts of this clonotype. This chain connects TRBV20-1 to TRBJ2-1; 11 bases are a match to TRBD2. Germline CDR1 reads DFQATT; CDR2 reads SNEGSKA (reference sequence). The CDR3 has 15 residues. The trim removed 3 bases at V and 6 bases at J, leaving 7 bases unmatched. This CDR3 is CSARNLAGGFNEQFF. CDR3 coding DNA: TGCAGTGCTAGGAATCTAGCGGGAGGCTTCAATGAGCAGTTCTTC.

This rearrangement joins TRBV29-1 to TRBJ1-2; D remains unclear. Between the trimmed V and J ends, which lost 5 bases and 9 bases, there was a span of 16 bases. The germline V gene encodes CDR1 SQVTM and CDR2 ANQGSEA. This CDR3 region has 12 residues. The CDR3 sequence is CSVSGGGESYTF. CDR3 bases: TGCAGCGTTAGTGGTGGCGGAGAAAGCTACACCTTC.

The chain has TRBV20-1 and TRBJ2-7; D is ambiguous. Trimming stripped 3 bases from V and 4 bases from J, with 10 bases between. CDR1 and CDR2 from the germline V gene are DFQATT and SNEGSKA (reference sequence). The CDR3 sequence is 12 residues long. The CDR3 here is CSASVSNYEQYF. CDR3 in DNA: TGCAGTGCTAGTGTATCAAATTACGAGCAGTACTTC.

This clonotype was recorded many times. V usage is TRBV12-3 or TRBV12-4 and J usage is TRBJ2-2, with TRBD1 matching over 9 bases. The J segment lost 1 base and the V segment lost 6 bases, leaving 0 bases of the junction unmatched. This CDR3 has 14 amino acids. The CDR3 nucleotides read TGTGCCAGCAGGGGACAGGGGAACACCGGGGAGCTGTTTTTT. This sequence encodes CASRGQGNTGELFF.

The V gene is TRBV29-1, the J gene TRBJ1-2; D is ambiguous. CDR1 and CDR2 (germline): SQVTM, ANQGSEA. The CDR3 covers 11 residues. Trimming took 4 bases from V and 12 from J, leaving 15 bases between them. This CDR3 reads CSVAGGPGNTF. CDR3 in DNA: TGCAGCGTTGCGGGCGGGCCTGGAAACACCTTC. Filled out from reference TRBV29-1 and TRBJ1-2, the complete variable domain reads SAVISQKPSRDICQRGTSLTIQCQVDSQVTMMFWYRQQPGQSLTLIATANQGSEATYESGFVIDKFPISRPNLTFSTLTVSNMSPEDSSIYLCSVAGGPGNTFGSGTRLTVV.

This chain links TRBV7-9 with TRBJ1-2; D is unresolved. The CDR3 loop spans 13 amino acids. Trimming stripped 1 base from V and 8 bases from J, with 11 bases between. Germline V gene lookup returns CDR1 SEHNR and CDR2 FQNEAQ (reference sequence). The CDR3 DNA reads as TGTGCCAGCAGCTTAGACGGACTAGAGGGCTACACCTTC. Its translation is CASSLDGLEGYTF.

The DNA of the CDR3 is TGTGCCAGCAGTGAAGCAGGCAGGGGGCGAGAGACCCAGTACTTC. As protein: CASSEAGRGRETQYF. The chain is built from TRBV2 and TRBJ2-5; TRBD1 matches 8 bases. This CDR3 spans 15 amino acids. V gave up 0 bases and J gave up 4 bases; unmatched junction bases: 4. Germline V CDR1 and CDR2: SNHLY, FYNNEI.

This chain joins TRBV12-3 or TRBV12-4 and TRBJ1-6, with a possible D match to TRBD1 (5 bases). Trimming pared 5 bases from V and 10 bases from J, leaving 18 bases between. CDR3 length: 15 residues. The CDR3 region is CASSDAPGLRSPLHF. In DNA, the CDR3 is TGTGCCAGCAGTGATGCTCCAGGGCTTAGATCACCCCTCCACTTT.

The chain carries TRBV7-9 and TRBJ1-5, with a possible D match to TRBD1 (5 bases). The CDR3 runs 15 residues. Looked up from germline, CDR1 is SEHNR and CDR2 is FQNEAQ (reference sequence). V was trimmed by 7 bases and J by 0 bases, leaving 13 bases between them. DNA of the CDR3: TGTGCCAGCACCATAACCGGGACTAGCAATCAGCCCCAGCATTTT. Amino acids: CASTITGTSNQPQHF.

The sample holds many counts of this clonotype. The rearrangement uses TRBV25-1 and TRBJ2-7; 8 positions match TRBD1. The CDR3 loop spans 14 amino acids. CDR1 and CDR2 (germline): MGHDK, SYGVNS. J gave up 2 bases and V 7 bases, and 7 bases lay outside the gene matches. The chain's CDR3 is CASTDRERAYEQYF. The CDR3 region has the DNA TGTGCCAGCACGGACAGGGAAAGGGCCTACGAGCAGTACTTC.

This clonotype was seen repeatedly, ten times or more. J is TRBJ1-1 and V is TRBV6-1; D may be TRBD1 (5 bases). V gave up 3 bases and J gave up 6 bases, with 11 bases separating them. The germline V gene encodes CDR1 MNHNS and CDR2 SASEGT. This CDR3 comprises 13 residues. DNA of the CDR3: TGTGCCAGCAGTGACAGGGTCGAGGCTGAAGCTTTCTTT. It specifies CASSDRVEAEAFF.

About this clonotype itself: Because the CDR3's place on the DNA is in doubt, the DNA is left out and the CDR3 is given as listed by TCRdb. This sequence joins TRBV29-1 and TRBJ1-4; no check of the table's D call, TRBD1, against the DNA was made. The CDR3 is 9 residues long, counting both termini. Germline CDR1 is SQVTM and CDR2 is ANQGSEA. The CDR3 loop is CSVVGRGAF.

This clonotype was seen many times. The chain uses TRBV24-1 and TRBJ2-5; D may correspond to TRBD1 or TRBD2 (5 bases each). Germline V CDR1 and CDR2: KGHDR, SFDVKD. Trimming stripped 0 bases from V and 2 bases from J, with 21 bases between. The CDR3 consists of 19 residues. This CDR3 is CATSDLVPEGTPGQETQYF. CDR3 in DNA: TGTGCCACCAGTGATTTGGTCCCTGAGGGGACCCCGGGGCAAGAGACCCAGTACTTC.